This T cell receptor beta chain is drawn from a study of identifying expanded T cells in peripheral blood. This table comes from immunoSEQ multiplex PCR, and its TCRdb copy is limited to in-frame clones, with some not included. This table holds tens of thousands of clones, roughly 84% found once. There are 15 residues in the CDR3. Germline CDR1 LNHDA, CDR2 SQIVND (reference sequence). V was pared by 2 bases and J by 2 bases, with 13 bases between. The sequenced sample was blood. This TCR was sampled from a person between 18 and 70 years old in good health. The J gene is TRBJ2-7, the V gene TRBV19; D not certain. CDR3 in amino acids: CASSIWAGSAYEQYF. The CDR3 DNA reads TGTGCCAGTAGTATATGGGCTGGGTCGGCCTACGAGCAGTACTTC. The full variable domain, its missing parts supplied by reference TRBV19 and TRBJ2-7, is DGGITQSPKYLFRKEGQNVTLSCEQNLNHDAMYWYRQDPGQGLRLIYYSQIVNDFQKGDIAEGYSVSREKKESFPLTVTSAQKNPTAFYLCASSIWAGSAYEQYFGPGTRLTVT.